This T cell receptor (beta chain) was identified during a study of chemoradiotherapy in HPV16-positive cancers. Overall study context: Candidate HPV-specific T-cell clones and common TCR motifs came from functional assays in a couple of HPV16-positive patients. The study's findings and limits: Candidate HPV-specific clones and E7-related TCR motifs grew in tumor during treatment. The functional HPV-specific definition rests on just a couple of HPV16-positive patients. HPV-responsive T-cell expansion during chemoradiotherapy was linked to improved recurrence-free survival in HPV16-positive patients.

On this clone: The antigen is unknown.

Germline V gene data show CDR1 as SGHAT and CDR2 as FQNNGV. This CDR3 comprises 15 residues. Deletions cut 6 bases from V and 2 bases from J, with 17 bases between. The table came from immunoSEQ multiplex PCR; TCRdb's copy has only in-frame clones and leaves some out. Here the sample spans about 3,000 clones, approximately 76% being singletons. Sampling was performed from a patient who underwent chemoradiotherapy. This sequence originates from a human donor with HPV-associated anogenital cancer. This rearrangement joins TRBV11-2 to TRBJ2-7; D is perhaps TRBD2 (7 bases). The DNA of the CDR3 is TGTGCCAGCAGGAACTGGGGGGGGCTCACCTACGAGCAGTACTTC. Amino acids: CASRNWGGLTYEQYF.